This T cell receptor (beta chain) is from a study of blood T cells in healthy people across ages. Whole-study findings and limits: A conclusive naive versus antigen-experienced comparison was prevented by the unsorted PBMCs.

The CDR3 extends over 15 amino acids. Then a second PCR, running roughly 7 to 11 cycles, was carried out with a sample-barcoded 5' primer and a J-beta primer mix. A template-switch adaptor containing 12 random nucleotides labeled each cDNA molecule. From the 5' RACE reads, TCRdb called clonotypes with MiXCR, one entry per CDR3 protein. The data contain around 970,000 distinct CDR3 sequences, roughly 50% of them singletons. About this clonotype: Its antigen is as yet unknown.

The source is an older woman in good health. V usage is TRBV21-1 and J usage is TRBJ2-7; TRBD1 is the table's D call and was not checked against the DNA. TRBV21-1 is listed as a pseudogene. Material: blood. The CDR3 here is CASSPRGTNSYEQYF. As DNA, the CDR3 is TGTGCCAGCAGCCCCAGGGGGACTAACTCCTACGAGCAGTACTTC.